One and the same sample provided the 7 T cell receptor beta chains below, sequenced in a study of tumor and adjacent non-tumor tissue in lung cancer. TCRbeta libraries were built with three rounds of nested PCR, modified from ARM-PCR. From the multiplex PCR reads, TCRdb called clonotypes with MiXCR, one entry per CDR3 protein. The sample consists of almost 75,000 distinct CDR3 sequences, under 70% of them appearing once. This sample's RNA came from whole unsorted tissue. Distant lung tissue was collected more than 3 cm away from the tumor edge. The source material was distant non-tumor lung tissue. The receptors come from a woman between 50 and 59 years old with non-small cell lung cancer.

For this clonotype: Mismatch with germline at one junction end may stem from a read error. The rearrangement links TRBV4-3 to TRBJ1-2, with D possibly being TRBD1 (6 bases). The CDR3 covers 14 residues. The germline V gene encodes CDR1 LGHNA and CDR2 YSLEER. CDR3 nucleotide sequence: TGCGCCAGCAGCCAAGTTTTGGGGGGCAGGGACTACATCTTC. The encoded protein is CASSQVLGGRDYIF.

A remark on this clonotype: This sequence may be a read error, since a much larger clone differs from it by one base. The gene calls are TRBV6-5 and TRBJ1-2; TRBD1 is a possible D gene (6 bases). The ends were cut back, 10 bases at V and 8 bases at J, with 20 bases in the middle. Germline CDR1 and CDR2: MNHEY and SVGAGI. This CDR3 region has 13 residues. The CDR3 reads CAITPGGAGGYTF. The CDR3 DNA reads as TGTGCCATCACCCCGGGGGGGGCTGGCGGCTACACCTTC.

In regard to this clonotype: A read error may account for a junction end that differs from germline. This sequence joins TRBV6-1 and TRBJ2-3, with 8 positions matching TRBD2. Germline loops: CDR1 MNHNS, CDR2 SASEGT. CDR3 length equals 16 residues. Here the CDR3 reads CTSSGRSGSGSDTQYF. The CDR3 bases are TGTACCAGCAGTGGAAGAAGCGGGAGCGGCTCAGATACGCAGTATTTT.

The chain links TRBV13 to TRBJ2-7, with TRBD1 as a possible D gene (6 bases). CDR1 and CDR2 (germline): PRHDT, FYEKMQ (reference sequence). The V end was cut by 1 base, the J end by 7 bases, with 17 bases between. This CDR3 has 15 amino acids. This CDR3 is CASSLAGAGATEQYF. The CDR3 region has the DNA TGTGCCAGCAGCTTAGCCGGGGCAGGGGCTACGGAGCAGTACTTC.

Concerning this clonotype itself: This may stem from a read error, because a much larger clone lies one nucleotide away. The CDR3 protein is CASSQEVFRTGEEQFF. CDR3 coding DNA: TGCGCCAGCAGCCAAGAAGTATTTAGGACAGGGGAGGAGCAGTTCTTC. The V and J genes are TRBV4-1 and TRBJ2-1; 9 nucleotides line up with TRBD1. Per the germline V gene, CDR1 is MGHRA and CDR2 is YSYEKL. This CDR3 spans 16 amino acids. V lost 0 bases, J lost 10 bases, and 10 bases stayed unmatched.

This clonotype was detected a few times. A much larger clone sits a single nucleotide away, making a read error possible. The J gene is TRBJ2-7, the V gene TRBV6-1; the D gene is possibly TRBD2 (6 bases). CDR1 is MNHNS and CDR2 is SASEGT in the germline V gene. CDR3 length equals 14 residues. In DNA, the CDR3 is TGTGTCAGCAGCCCCTGGGGCGGGACCAACGAGCAGTACTTC. It specifies CVSSPWGGTNEQYF.

Notes on this clonotype: A much larger clone lies a single base off, so this may be a read error. The rearrangement uses TRBV4-3 and TRBJ2-3; the D call may be TRBD1 or TRBD2 (5 bases each). The CDR3 consists of 16 residues. Germline V lookup: CDR1 LGHNA, CDR2 YSLEER. The CDR3 region is CASGQDKGRGTDTQYF. The DNA for the CDR3 is TGCGCCAGCGGCCAAGATAAGGGACGGGGCACAGATACGCAGTATTTT.